The rows below give T cell receptor beta chains drawn from one sample of a study of shared clonotypes between healthy human individuals. Generated by immunoSEQ multiplex PCR, the TCRdb table keeps only in-frame clones and is missing some. The table lists roughly 640,000 clones, around 67% of them singletons, with 1.5% to 2% in the top ten. The sample was memory CD4+ T cells sorted from blood. The source is a young woman in good health. The CDR3 runs from the conserved cysteine through the conserved F or W. Each record gives: CDR3 protein, CDR3 DNA, D gene, V gene, clone size, J gene. D genes are given only for firm matches. Expanded clones are given a class, and other clones once, few, many or no size at all.

CDR3: CASSLASGAGNTIYF
DNA: TGCGCCAGCAGCTTGGCATCAGGGGCGGGAAACACCATATATTTT
D: -
V: TRBV5-1
size: -
J: TRBJ1-3

CDR3: CASSPPDRRDRNQPQHF
DNA: TGTGCCAGTAGCCCCCCGGACAGGAGAGACCGCAATCAGCCCCAGCATTTT
D: TRBD1
V: TRBV19
size: -
J: TRBJ1-5

CDR3: CASSHGTSGAGELFF
DNA: TGTGCCAGCAGCCACGGGACTAGCGGGGCCGGGGAGCTGTTTTTT
D: TRBD2
V: TRBV11-1
size: -
J: TRBJ2-2

CDR3: CASRGQGAGYEQYF
DNA: TGTGCCAGCAGGGGACAGGGGGCGGGCTACGAGCAGTACTTC
D: TRBD1
V: TRBV28
size: few
J: TRBJ2-7

CDR3: CASNGQFSNQPQHF
DNA: TGTGCCAGTAACGGGCAGTTTAGCAATCAGCCCCAGCATTTT
D: -
V: TRBV19
size: -
J: TRBJ1-5

CDR3: CASSEQGEAGELFF
DNA: TGTGCCAGCAGTGAGCAAGGGGAGGCCGGGGAGCTGTTTTTT
D: -
V: TRBV6-1
size: -
J: TRBJ2-2

CDR3: CASSYVDRNTEAFF
DNA: TGTGCCAGCAGTTACGTTGACAGGAACACTGAAGCTTTCTTT
D: -
V: TRBV6-6
size: -
J: TRBJ1-1

CDR3: CASSLTGGYDNEQFF
DNA: TGTGCCAGCAGCCTTACGGGGGGCTATGACAATGAGCAGTTCTTC
D: -
V: TRBV27
size: -
J: TRBJ2-1

CDR3: CASSGNGISGNTIYF
DNA: TGTGCCAGCAGCGGAAACGGGATCTCTGGAAACACCATATATTTT
D: -
V: TRBV5-5
size: -
J: TRBJ1-3

CDR3: CAREGQGREKLFF
DNA: TGTGCCAGAGAGGGACAGGGACGTGAAAAACTGTTTTTT
D: TRBD1
V: TRBV30
size: -
J: TRBJ1-4